The 18 T cell receptor beta chains below were found in one sample sequenced in a study of T cells in Graves' hyperthyroidism and ophthalmopathy (dated by TCRdb to between 2018 and 2020). Receptor libraries were prepared by multiplex PCR. Reads for this sample came from an Illumina HiSeq 2000. TCR beta CDR3 regions were amplified from RNA transcripts. A first-round RT-PCR of the TCR CDR3 used the HTBI primer set with the Qiagen OneStep RT-PCR kit. The raw public data were reprocessed by TCRdb itself: fastp quality trimming at Q25, MiXCR clonotype calling, in-frame beta chains only. When rows share a CDR3 protein, they turn into one entry using the most common DNA and genes. The sample table records approximately 600,000 distinct CDR3 sequences; around 21% of these occur just once. The top ten clones comprise around a third of the sample. The sequenced sample was blood. Receptors originate from a man aged 30 to 39 with Graves' ophthalmopathy.

This clonotype was seen a few times. This rearrangement joins TRBV6-1 to TRBJ2-7; TRBD1 might be the D (5 bases). Germline loops: CDR1 MNHNS, CDR2 SASEGT. V was pared by 4 bases and J by 2 bases, with 9 bases between. The CDR3 covers 13 residues. The CDR3 DNA reads TGTGCCAGCAGTGCAGGGTATCCCTACGAGCAGTACTTC. Translation gives CASSAGYPYEQYF.

There are a few counts of this clonotype. The V gene is TRBV6-1, the J gene TRBJ1-2, with a tentative D call TRBD1 (6 bases). Germline CDR1 and CDR2: MNHNS and SASEGT. Trimming removed 6 bases at V and 8 bases at J, with 16 bases between. This CDR3 comprises 13 residues. Here the CDR3 DNA reads TGTGCCAGCAGGTCATCAGGGGTGGGAGGCTACACCTTC. It specifies CASRSSGVGGYTF.

The CDR3 loop is CASSQDAGYNEQYF. The CDR3 DNA reads as TGTGCCAGCAGCCAAGATGCCGGATACAACGAGCAGTACTTC. The genes are TRBV4-2 and TRBJ2-7; no firm D call. Germline CDR1 is LGHNA and CDR2 is YNFKEQ. The CDR3 loop spans 14 amino acids. Between the trimmed V and J ends, which lost 0 bases and 5 bases, there was a span of 11 bases.

This clonotype showed up just a few times. The CDR3 spells CASSLSWAENNEQFF. The CDR3 DNA is TGTGCCAGCAGCTTAAGCTGGGCCGAAAACAATGAGCAGTTCTTC. The gene calls are TRBV7-3 and TRBJ2-1; D is undetermined. The CDR3 is 15 residues long. Germline values: CDR1 SGHTA, CDR2 FQGTGA. V shed 1 base and J shed 5 bases, with 12 bases lying between them.

This clonotype occurred many times. The genes are TRBV20-1 and TRBJ2-1; D may match TRBD1 or TRBD2 (5 bases each). Deletions cut 6 bases from V and 5 bases from J, with 17 bases between. Germline V gives CDR1 DFQATT, CDR2 SNEGSKA (reference sequence). The CDR3 is made up of 14 amino acids. CDR3 coding DNA: TGCAGTGCCCTGAGGGACCTTCGGAACAATGAGCAGTTCTTC. It encodes CSALRDLRNNEQFF.

This clonotype was seen more than once but under ten times. This chain uses TRBV6-1 with TRBJ2-7, with a weak D call TRBD2 (5 bases). CDR1 MNHNS and CDR2 SASEGT come from the germline V gene. This CDR3 is 13 amino acids long. V gave up 11 bases and J gave up 0 bases, with 14 bases separating them. The CDR3 DNA follows: TGTGCCTCAAAAGCGGTATACTCCTACGAGCAGTACTTC. Protein product: CASKAVYSYEQYF.

At least ten counts were recorded for this clonotype. V and J are TRBV11-2 and TRBJ1-1, with 9 bases lining up with TRBD1. V lost 4 bases, J lost 11 bases, and 2 bases stayed unmatched. CDR1 is SGHAT, CDR2 FQNNGV, per germline. This CDR3 is built from 11 residues. The CDR3 region is CASSSGTGAFF. CDR3 bases: TGTGCCAGCAGCTCCGGGACAGGGGCTTTCTTT.

Turning to this clonotype: This could be a read error, since a much larger clone is one nucleotide away. The CDR3 loop reads CVSSLARGLGDEQFF. CDR3 DNA: TGTGTCAGCAGCTTAGCGCGGGGACTAGGGGATGAGCAGTTCTTC. V and J are TRBV7-2 and TRBJ2-1, with 8 bases lining up with TRBD2. The CDR3 loop spans 15 amino acids. CDR1 and CDR2 from the germline V gene are SGHTA and FQGNSA.

The rearrangement links TRBV7-3 to TRBJ1-6; TRBD1 is a possible D gene (5 bases). V was trimmed by 5 bases and J by 9 bases, leaving 20 bases between them. The CDR3 length is 16 residues. Germline CDR1 and CDR2: SGHTA and FQGTGA. Here the CDR3 reads CASSPGRLGGGSPLHF. The DNA of the CDR3 is TGTGCCAGCAGCCCAGGACGGTTGGGCGGGGGTTCACCCCTCCACTTT. The whole variable domain, filled in from reference TRBV7-3 and TRBJ1-6, reads GAGVSQTPSNKVTEKGKYVELRCDPISGHTALYWYRQSLGQGPEFLIYFQGTGAADDSGLPNDRFFAVRPEGSVSTLKIQRTERGDSAVYLCASSPGRLGGGSPLHFGNGTRLTVT.

The CDR3 DNA sequence: TGTGCCAGCAGTTTATCCGACCCCCGGGACACCATATATTTT. Encoded protein: CASSLSDPRDTIYF. The chain is built from TRBV27 and TRBJ1-3; no reliable D call. V was cut by 0 bases and J by 8 bases, with 11 bases left in between. CDR3 length equals 14 residues. Germline loops: CDR1 MNHEY, CDR2 SMNVEV (reference sequence).

This clonotype came up many times. V is TRBV11-2 and J is TRBJ2-5; 7 bases line up with TRBD2. In germline, CDR1 is SGHAT, CDR2 FQNNGV. V trimming: 3 bases; J trimming: 5 bases; junction bases outside the gene matches: 3. This CDR3 comprises 13 residues. CDR3 sequence: CASSFWRGETQYF. The CDR3 DNA follows: TGTGCCAGCAGCTTTTGGCGGGGGGAGACCCAGTACTTC.

The chain recombines TRBV9 with TRBJ2-5; D may be TRBD2 (6 bases). The CDR3 has 13 residues. CDR1 SGDLS and CDR2 YYNGEE come from the germline V gene. The V and J ends lost 3 bases and 5 bases respectively, with 11 bases between them. The CDR3 is CASSAMGGETQYF. The CDR3 region has the DNA TGTGCCAGCAGCGCCATGGGAGGTGAGACCCAGTACTTC.

This clonotype has only a few counts. The rearrangement joins TRBV3-1 to TRBJ2-5; D might be TRBD1 or TRBD2, each matching 5 bases. The CDR3 consists of 15 residues. Per the germline V gene, CDR1 is LGHDT and CDR2 is YNNKEL (reference sequence). V was pared by 4 bases and J by 5 bases, with 17 bases between. The CDR3 here is CASSRRRGVGETQYF. In DNA form, the CDR3 reads TGTGCCAGCAGCCGACGACGGGGCGTGGGCGAGACCCAGTACTTC.

This chain uses TRBV2 with TRBJ1-6; 9 bases match TRBD1. The CDR3 is 15 residues long. Trimming removed 6 bases from V and 10 bases from J; junction bases left unmatched: 10. Germline values: CDR1 SNHLY, CDR2 FYNNEI. The CDR3 is CASRSLGTGFSPLHF. The DNA of the CDR3 is TGTGCCAGCAGGTCTCTCGGGACAGGGTTCTCACCCCTCCACTTT.

The chain couples TRBV7-3 to TRBJ2-1, with D unresolved. Germline V lookup: CDR1 SGHTA, CDR2 FQGTGA. The CDR3 contains 15 residues. Trimming removed 2 bases from V and 4 bases from J, with 12 bases in between. In nucleotides, the CDR3 is TGTGCCAGCAGCTTATGGGCAATTCCATACAATGAGCAGTTCTTC. It codes for CASSLWAIPYNEQFF.

This chain connects TRBV20-1 to TRBJ2-5, with D perhaps matching TRBD1 (5 bases). The length of the CDR3 is 13 residues. Per the germline V gene, CDR1 is DFQATT and CDR2 is SNEGSKA (reference sequence). V was trimmed by 7 bases and J by 5 bases, leaving 17 bases between them. CDR3 region: CSVLPGRLETQYF. CDR3 nucleotide sequence: TGCAGTGTACTCCCAGGGCGTCTGGAGACCCAGTACTTC.

As to this clonotype: A much larger clone sits a single nucleotide away, making a read error possible. This CDR3 reads CASSFLGEKLVF. In DNA form, the CDR3 reads TGTGCCAGCAGCTTTTTGGGTGAAAAACTGGTTTTT. The chain carries TRBV28 and TRBJ1-4; D not resolved. The CDR3 is 12 residues long. CDR1 and CDR2 (germline): MDHEN, SYDVKM.

The genes are TRBV7-2 and TRBJ1-1; D may be TRBD1 (5 bases). Germline CDR1 SGHTA, CDR2 FQGNSA. Deletions cut 4 bases from V and 0 bases from J, with 12 bases between. The CDR3 totals 15 residues. CDR3 residues: CASSSYQGLNTEAFF. CDR3 in DNA: TGTGCCAGCAGCTCGTATCAGGGTTTGAACACTGAAGCTTTCTTT. Supplemented by reference TRBV7-2 and TRBJ1-1, the full variable domain reads GAGVSQSPSNKVTEKGKDVELRCDPISGHTALYWYRQSLGQGLEFLIYFQGNSAPDKSGLPSDRFSAERTGGSVSTLTIQRTQQEDSAVYLCASSSYQGLNTEAFFGQGTRLTVV.